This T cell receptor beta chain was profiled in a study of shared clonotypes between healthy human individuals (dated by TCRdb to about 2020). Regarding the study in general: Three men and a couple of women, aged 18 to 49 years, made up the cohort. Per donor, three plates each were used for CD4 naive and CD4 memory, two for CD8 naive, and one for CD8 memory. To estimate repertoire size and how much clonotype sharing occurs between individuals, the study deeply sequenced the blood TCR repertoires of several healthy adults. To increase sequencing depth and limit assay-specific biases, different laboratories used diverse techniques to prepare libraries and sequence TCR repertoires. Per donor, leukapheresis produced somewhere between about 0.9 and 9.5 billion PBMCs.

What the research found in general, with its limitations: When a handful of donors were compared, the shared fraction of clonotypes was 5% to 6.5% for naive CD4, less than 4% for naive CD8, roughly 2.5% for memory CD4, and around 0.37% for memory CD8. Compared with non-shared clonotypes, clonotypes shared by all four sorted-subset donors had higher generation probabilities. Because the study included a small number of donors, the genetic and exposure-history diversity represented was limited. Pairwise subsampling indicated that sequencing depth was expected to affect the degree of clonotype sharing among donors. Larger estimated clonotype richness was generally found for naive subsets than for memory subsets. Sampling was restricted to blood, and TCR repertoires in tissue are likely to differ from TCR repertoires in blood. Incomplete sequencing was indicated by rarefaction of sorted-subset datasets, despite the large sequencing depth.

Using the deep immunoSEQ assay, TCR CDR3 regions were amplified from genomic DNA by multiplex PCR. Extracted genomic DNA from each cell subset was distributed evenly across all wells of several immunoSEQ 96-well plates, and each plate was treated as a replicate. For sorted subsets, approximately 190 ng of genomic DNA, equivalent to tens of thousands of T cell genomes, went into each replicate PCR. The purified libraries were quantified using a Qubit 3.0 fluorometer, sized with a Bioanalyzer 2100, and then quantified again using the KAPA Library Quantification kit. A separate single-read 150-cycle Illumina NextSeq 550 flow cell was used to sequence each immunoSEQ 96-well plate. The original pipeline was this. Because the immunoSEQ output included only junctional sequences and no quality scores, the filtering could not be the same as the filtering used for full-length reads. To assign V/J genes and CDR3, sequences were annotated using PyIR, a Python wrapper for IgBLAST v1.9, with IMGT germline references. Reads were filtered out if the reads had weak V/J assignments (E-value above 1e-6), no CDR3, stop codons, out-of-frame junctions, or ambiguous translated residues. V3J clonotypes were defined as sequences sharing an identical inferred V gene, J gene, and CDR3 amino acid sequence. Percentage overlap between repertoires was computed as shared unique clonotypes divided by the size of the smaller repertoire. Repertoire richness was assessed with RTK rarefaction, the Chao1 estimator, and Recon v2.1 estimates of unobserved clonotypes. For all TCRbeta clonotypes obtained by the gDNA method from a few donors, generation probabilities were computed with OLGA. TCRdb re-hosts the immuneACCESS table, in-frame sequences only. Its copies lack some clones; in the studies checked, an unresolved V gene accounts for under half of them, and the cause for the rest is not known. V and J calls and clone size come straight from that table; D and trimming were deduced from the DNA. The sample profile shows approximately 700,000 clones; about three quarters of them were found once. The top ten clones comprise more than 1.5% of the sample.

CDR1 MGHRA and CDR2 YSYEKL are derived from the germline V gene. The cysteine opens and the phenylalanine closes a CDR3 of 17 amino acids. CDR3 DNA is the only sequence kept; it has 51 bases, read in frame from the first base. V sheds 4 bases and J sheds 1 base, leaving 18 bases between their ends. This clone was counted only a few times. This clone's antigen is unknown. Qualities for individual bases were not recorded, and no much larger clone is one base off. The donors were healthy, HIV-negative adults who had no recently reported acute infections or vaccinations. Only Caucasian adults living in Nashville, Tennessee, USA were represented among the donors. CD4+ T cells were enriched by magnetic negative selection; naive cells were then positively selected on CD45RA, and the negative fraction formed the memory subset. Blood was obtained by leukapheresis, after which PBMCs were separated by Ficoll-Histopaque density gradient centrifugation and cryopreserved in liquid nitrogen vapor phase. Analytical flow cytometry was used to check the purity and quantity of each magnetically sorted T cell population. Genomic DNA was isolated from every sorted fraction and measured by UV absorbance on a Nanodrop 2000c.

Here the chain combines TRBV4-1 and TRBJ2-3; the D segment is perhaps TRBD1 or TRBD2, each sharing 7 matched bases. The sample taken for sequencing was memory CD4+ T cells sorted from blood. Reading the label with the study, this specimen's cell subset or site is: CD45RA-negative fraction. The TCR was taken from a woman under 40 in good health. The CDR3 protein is CASSPRTRGRGTDTQYF. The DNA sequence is TGCGCCAGCAGCCCCCGGACTAGGGGGCGTGGCACAGATACGCAGTATTTT.